The 11 T cell receptor beta chains below come from one sample, sequenced in a study of early T cells in non-severe SARS-CoV-2 infection. TCRdb recomputed calls from the 5' RACE reads with MiXCR, one row per CDR3 protein. The top ten hold about 4.9% of the sample, which has around 46,000 distinct CDR3 sequences, roughly 5% seen once. Sequences were derived from whole blood, sampled at baseline. These receptors all stem from an adult who was a healthcare worker with PCR-confirmed SARS-CoV-2 infection or an uninfected control (not recorded which).

The V and J genes are TRBV12-2 and TRBJ2-7. TRBV12-2 is a known pseudogene. This CDR3 comprises 14 residues. CDR3 protein: CASRLLRHIYEQYF. DNA for the CDR3: TGTGCAAGTCGCTTATTGCGACACATCTACGAGCAGTACTTC.

This clonotype was picked up many times. The V call is TRBV29-1, the J call TRBJ2-7; D is possibly TRBD1 (5 bases). The V gene lost 3 bases and the J gene lost 5 bases, with 11 bases spanning the gap. The germline gives CDR1 SQVTM, CDR2 ANQGSEA. This CDR3 has 12 amino acids. This CDR3 is CSVDSDTDEQYF. CDR3 nucleotides: TGCAGCGTTGACTCGGACACGGACGAGCAGTACTTC.

At least ten counts were recorded for this clonotype. V usage is TRBV6-5 and J usage is TRBJ2-1; D possibly corresponds to TRBD2 (6 bases). Trimming shortened V by 4 bases and J by 9 bases, and 13 bases separated the two germline ends. The CDR3 is 13 residues long. Germline CDR1 and CDR2: MNHEY and SVGAGI. CDR3 sequence (DNA): TGTGCCAGCAGTTTCGCGCGGGGCTTTGAGCAGTTCTTC. This sequence encodes CASSFARGFEQFF.

This clonotype showed up many times. The rearrangement links TRBV10-3 to TRBJ2-2, with 10 positions matching TRBD2. Germline V gene lookup returns CDR1 ENHRY and CDR2 SYGVKD. The V gene end was trimmed by 2 bases and the J gene end by 7 bases; junction bases not matched to a gene: 7. This CDR3 has 16 amino acids. The CDR3 DNA reads TGTGCCATCAGTGAGGCTCTAGCGGGAGCGGACGGGGAGCTGTTTTTT. Amino acid sequence: CAISEALAGADGELFF.

This clonotype was counted ten times or more. The CDR3 loop is CSVRGTGPSYEQYF. The DNA for the CDR3 is TGCAGCGTGCGCGGGACAGGGCCCTCCTACGAGCAGTACTTC. This sequence joins TRBV29-1 and TRBJ2-7; 9 bases align to TRBD1. From germline, CDR1 is SQVTM and CDR2 ANQGSEA. J was trimmed by 0 bases and V by 6 bases; bases with no gene match: 6. The CDR3 is 14 amino acids.

The rearrangement uses TRBV20-1 and TRBJ2-7, with D possibly being TRBD1 or TRBD2 (5 bases each). Trimming shortened V by 4 bases and J by 2 bases, and 9 bases separated the two germline ends. CDR3 length: 12 amino acids. CDR1 and CDR2 from the germline V gene are DFQATT and SNEGSKA (reference sequence). The CDR3 spells CSANRGPYEQYF. CDR3 nucleotide sequence: TGCAGTGCTAACCGGGGCCCCTACGAGCAGTACTTC.

This clonotype was seen repeatedly, ten times or more. The chain has TRBV11-2 and TRBJ1-2, with D uncertain. V dropped 0 bases and J dropped 6 bases, with 2 bases sitting between them. The CDR3 consists of 11 residues. CDR1 SGHAT and CDR2 FQNNGV come from the germline V gene. In DNA form, the CDR3 reads TGTGCCAGCAGCTTAGAGAATGGCTACACCTTC. Translating gives CASSLENGYTF.

The chain joins TRBV12-3 or TRBV12-4 to TRBJ1-2; weak D call: TRBD1 (5 bases). There are 15 residues in the CDR3. Trimming shortened V by 5 bases and J by 7 bases, and 20 bases separated the two germline ends. The chain's CDR3 is CASSPRPTGSSGYTF. CDR3 DNA sequence: TGTGCCAGCAGTCCCAGACCTACAGGATCTAGTGGCTACACCTTC.

The chain links TRBV7-2 to TRBJ1-4; 8 bases agree with TRBD1. This CDR3 is 13 amino acids long. Germline CDR1 reads SGHTA; CDR2 reads FQGNSA. Trimming took 3 bases from V and 6 from J; bases not matched to a gene: 0. The CDR3 here is CASSLGQDEKLFF. The CDR3, as DNA: TGTGCCAGCAGCTTGGGACAGGATGAAAAACTGTTTTTT.

This clonotype was counted many times. The chain carries TRBV6-5 and TRBJ1-4; TRBD1 might be the D (5 bases). The CDR3 length is 15 residues. Trimming took off 4 bases at V and 10 bases at J, with 19 bases between the two ends. Germline V gives CDR1 MNHEY, CDR2 SVGAGI. The CDR3 reads CASSSWDGGYGKLFF. The DNA of the CDR3 is TGTGCCAGCAGTTCCTGGGACGGAGGCTACGGAAAACTGTTTTTT.

This clonotype was recorded at least ten times. The CDR3 nucleotides read TGTGCCAGCAGCCCTGGAAACTTGGAGCAGTTCTTC. Its translation is CASSPGNLEQFF. The gene calls are TRBV7-2 and TRBJ2-1; no clear D. CDR3 size: 12 residues. Trimming took 5 bases from V and 10 from J, leaving 12 bases between them. The germline gives CDR1 SGHTA, CDR2 FQGNSA.